A single sample is the source of the 27 T cell receptor beta chains below, sequenced in a study of blood T cell repertoires in COVID-19. Generated by immunoSEQ multiplex PCR, the TCRdb table keeps only in-frame clones and is missing some. The data show 450,000 to 500,000 clones, approximately 83% seen once. Sequenced sample: peripheral blood. Receptors were obtained from a human donor in a cohort sampled during active COVID-19.

The chain uses TRBV30 and TRBJ2-7, with 8 bases identical to TRBD2. The J segment lost 2 bases and the V segment lost 1 base, leaving 1 base of the junction unmatched. CDR3 length: 13 residues. Germline V CDR1 and CDR2: GTSNPN, SVGIG (reference sequence). As DNA, the CDR3 is TGTGCCTGGAGTGGCGGGAGGCCCTACGAGCAGTACTTC. It is translated as CAWSGGRPYEQYF.

The chain combines TRBV2 with TRBJ1-1; 8 nucleotides agree with TRBD1. CDR3 length equals 16 residues. Trimming cost V 6 bases and J 2 bases; bases outside gene matches: 11. Germline CDR1 and CDR2: SNHLY and FYNNEI. The CDR3 coding sequence is TGTGCCAGCAGACGGCCAGTACAGGGGGTCAACACTGAAGCTTTCTTT. Translating it yields CASRRPVQGVNTEAFF.

The rearrangement joins TRBV18 to TRBJ2-5; 7 nucleotides agree with TRBD2. V was pared by 3 bases and J by 4 bases, with 5 bases of the junction left unmatched. Germline values: CDR1 KGHSH, CDR2 LQKENI. This CDR3 region has 14 residues. The CDR3: CASSPVASGETQYF. The CDR3 coding sequence is TGTGCCAGCTCACCGGTAGCTAGCGGAGAGACCCAGTACTTC.

Comment on this clone: One end of the junction varies from germline; a read error may be responsible. The gene calls are TRBV2 and TRBJ1-2; no definite D call. CDR1 SNHLY and CDR2 FYNNEI come from the germline V gene. This CDR3 has 12 residues. The CDR3 sequence is CASREGWQGYTF. The CDR3 DNA sequence: TGTGCCAGCAGAGAAGGGTGGCAAGGCTACACCTTC.

Here the CDR3 DNA reads TGTGCCACCGGCCGGGGTAGCGGGAGCACAGATACGCAGTATTTT. Protein: CATGRGSGSTDTQYF. The V call is TRBV24-1, the J call TRBJ2-3; 7 nucleotides align to TRBD2. The CDR3 length is 15 residues. The germline CDR1 and CDR2 sequences are KGHDR and SFDVKD. J gave up 0 bases and V 9 bases, and 8 bases lay outside the gene matches.

This chain uses TRBV5-1 with TRBJ2-3; TRBD2 is a possible D gene (6 bases). The CDR3 extends over 15 amino acids. The V gene lost 3 bases and the J gene lost 3 bases, with 14 bases spanning the gap. Germline V gene lookup returns CDR1 SGHRS and CDR2 YFSETQ. CDR3 protein: CASSWGTGRTDTQYF. The CDR3 bases are TGCGCCAGCAGCTGGGGTACCGGGAGAACAGATACGCAGTATTTT. Full variable domain (rest looked up from reference TRBV5-1 and TRBJ2-3): KAGVTQTPRYLIKTRGQQVTLSCSPISGHRSVSWYQQTPGQGLQFLFEYFSETQRNKGNFPGRFSGRQFSNSRSEMNVSTLELGDSALYLCASSWGTGRTDTQYFGPGTRLTVL.

This clone appeared a few times. The chain has TRBV6-5 and TRBJ2-6; D remains unclear. V was clipped by 6 bases and J by 4 bases, with 7 bases between them. Germline lookup yields CDR1 MNHEY and CDR2 SVGAGI. The CDR3 runs to 13 residues. In DNA form, the CDR3 reads TGTGCCAGCAGGAGAGCCGGGGCCAACGTCCTGACTTTC. Residues: CASRRAGANVLTF.

The gene calls are TRBV6-6 and TRBJ1-2; no clear D gene. Germline V CDR1 and CDR2: MNHNY, SVGAGI (reference sequence). Trimming took off 7 bases at V and 6 bases at J, with 18 bases between the two ends. The CDR3 totals 14 residues. CDR3 amino acids: CASNSPGREDGYTF. The CDR3 coding sequence is TGTGCCAGCAACTCCCCCGGGAGGGAGGATGGCTACACCTTC.

The V and J genes are TRBV25-1 and TRBJ2-7; TRBD1 agrees at 7 bases. Germline trimming cut 1 base from V and 4 bases from J; bases unmatched to any gene: 7. The V gene's germline CDR1 is MGHDK and CDR2 SYGVNS. This CDR3 comprises 15 residues. CDR3 bases: TGTGCCAGCAGTGAATTCGGGACAGAAACTTACGAGCAGTACTTC. Translation: CASSEFGTETYEQYF.

This clone was seen once. The CDR3 loop is CASSLEGYQGEQFF. CDR3 sequence (DNA): TGCGCCAGCAGCTTGGAGGGGTACCAGGGTGAGCAGTTCTTC. The V and J genes are TRBV5-1 and TRBJ2-1; D possibly corresponds to TRBD1 (5 bases). Trimming took 0 bases from V and 9 from J, leaving 13 bases between them. CDR3 length: 14 residues. The V gene's germline CDR1 is SGHRS and CDR2 YFSETQ.

The chain couples TRBV18 to TRBJ1-1; D gene uncertain. There are 14 residues in the CDR3. Trimming cost V 2 bases and J 3 bases, with 10 bases left between them. CDR1 and CDR2 (germline): KGHSH, LQKENI. CDR3 residues: CASSPSRVDTEAFF. As DNA, the CDR3 is TGTGCCAGCTCACCATCTCGGGTTGACACTGAAGCTTTCTTT.

This chain connects TRBV12-3 or TRBV12-4 to TRBJ1-4; possibly TRBD1 for D (5 bases). V was cut by 5 bases and J by 9 bases, with 7 bases left in between. The CDR3 is made up of 11 amino acids. The CDR3 loop reads CASSQGKKLFF. The CDR3, as DNA: TGTGCCAGCAGTCAGGGAAAAAAACTGTTTTTT.

This clone was seen a single time. This chain uses TRBV3-1 (or the pseudogene TRBV3-2) with TRBJ1-3; D call uncertain. CDR3 size: 15 residues. V lost 0 bases to trimming and J lost 1 base, with 7 bases between them. Germline V gene sequence: CDR1 LGHDT, CDR2 YNNKEL (reference sequence). CDR3 sequence reads: CASSQDAGSGNTIYF. CDR3 DNA sequence: TGTGCCAGCAGCCAAGACGCGGGTTCTGGAAACACCATATATTTT.

This chain connects TRBV7-2 to TRBJ2-1; 8 bases map to TRBD2. The germline V gene has CDR1 SGHTA and CDR2 FQGNSA. The CDR3 consists of 16 residues. After removal of 1 base from V and 3 bases from J, the junction contained 5 bases not matched to a gene. CDR3 DNA sequence: TGTGCCAGCAGCTTAGTTTATACTAGCGGCTACAATGAGCAGTTCTTC. Its translation is CASSLVYTSGYNEQFF.

The chain uses TRBV10-3 and TRBJ2-5; tentatively, D is TRBD1 (6 bases). The V end lost 7 bases, the J end lost 1 base, and 13 bases lay between the germline ends. From germline, CDR1 is ENHRY and CDR2 SYGVKD. The CDR3 consists of 14 residues. CDR3 sequence reads: CAINQWDTQETQYF. In nucleotides, the CDR3 is TGTGCCATCAACCAATGGGACACCCAAGAGACCCAGTACTTC.

The CDR3 sequence: CASSPTGFEDQPQHF. As DNA, the CDR3 is TGTGCCAGCAGCCCGACAGGGTTTGAGGATCAGCCCCAGCATTTT. This rearrangement joins TRBV9 to TRBJ1-5; 7 bases fit TRBD1. CDR3 size: 15 residues. Germline CDR1 is SGDLS and CDR2 is YYNGEE. Trimming took 4 bases from V and 5 from J; bases not matched to a gene: 9. Full variable domain (rest looked up from reference TRBV9 and TRBJ1-5): DSGVTQTPKHLITATGQRVTLRCSPRSGDLSVYWYQQSLDQGLQFLIQYYNGEERAKGNILERFSAQQFPDLHSELNLSSLELGDSALYFCASSPTGFEDQPQHFGDGTRLSIL.

The chain has TRBV2 and TRBJ1-5, with 9 bases that match TRBD1. J lost 6 bases, V lost 6 bases, and 3 bases had no gene match. Germline loops: CDR1 SNHLY, CDR2 FYNNEI. The CDR3 extends over 13 amino acids. The CDR3 here is CASRGQGPQPQHF. The CDR3, as DNA: TGTGCCAGCAGAGGACAGGGGCCTCAGCCCCAGCATTTT.

The chain joins TRBV24-1 to TRBJ2-5, with D possibly TRBD1 on 5 matching bases. CDR1 is KGHDR and CDR2 is SFDVKD in the germline V gene. This CDR3 contains 15 residues. V was trimmed by 4 bases and J by 3 bases, leaving 14 bases between them. The CDR3 here is CATSDSRVGEETQYF. DNA for the CDR3: TGTGCCACCAGTGACTCCAGGGTAGGGGAAGAGACCCAGTACTTC.

J is TRBJ1-1 and V is TRBV7-3, with D maybe TRBD1 (6 bases). Trimming left V 11 bases short and J 0 bases short, with 13 bases between. This CDR3 region has 13 residues. CDR1 is SGHTA and CDR2 is FQGTGA in the germline V gene. The CDR3 nucleotides are TGTGCCTACCATGGACAGTTGAACACTGAAGCTTTCTTT. Protein: CAYHGQLNTEAFF.

J is TRBJ2-1 and V is TRBV5-3; D gene ambiguous. TRBV5-3 is annotated as an ORF whose role is uncertain. The V end lost 2 bases, the J end lost 6 bases, and 9 bases lay between the germline ends. This CDR3 comprises 13 residues. The CDR3 spells CARSFGLTNEQFF. The CDR3 nucleotides read TGTGCCAGAAGCTTCGGTCTAACCAATGAGCAGTTCTTC.

V is TRBV7-2 and J is TRBJ2-7, with TRBD1 identical over 8 bases. J was trimmed by 6 bases and V by 5 bases; bases with no gene match: 15. This CDR3 region has 16 residues. The germline V gene encodes CDR1 SGHTA and CDR2 FQGNSA. CDR3 sequence reads: CASSLDPTGTGSEQYF. The CDR3 DNA reads as TGTGCCAGCAGCCTAGATCCGACCGGGACAGGCTCCGAGCAGTACTTC.

This clone was recorded only once. The chain joins TRBV5-6 to TRBJ1-2; D might be TRBD1 (5 bases). Deletions cut 1 base from V and 8 bases from J, with 18 bases between. Germline CDR1 and CDR2: SGHDT and YYEEEE. This CDR3 contains 15 residues. The CDR3 reads CASSLSTGSAGGYTF. The CDR3 coding sequence is TGTGCCAGCAGCTTGTCAACAGGCTCGGCGGGGGGCTACACCTTC.

The rearrangement joins TRBV25-1 to TRBJ2-7; TRBD2 matches at 8 bases. Per germline, CDR1 MGHDK and CDR2 SYGVNS. V shed 3 bases and J 5 bases; nucleotides not matched to a gene: 9. The CDR3 runs 15 residues. CDR3 sequence: CASSDTRREAHEQYF. The CDR3 nucleotides are TGTGCCAGCAGTGATACTCGGCGGGAGGCCCACGAGCAGTACTTC.

The CDR3 spells CSASKIGVDYTF. The CDR3 DNA is TGCAGTGCTAGTAAAATAGGGGTAGACTACACCTTC. The gene calls are TRBV20-1 and TRBJ1-2; maybe TRBD1 (5 bases). This CDR3 is 12 amino acids long. From germline, CDR1 is DFQATT and CDR2 SNEGSKA (reference sequence). The V end lost 3 bases, the J end lost 10 bases, and 15 bases lay between the germline ends.

The chain has TRBV29-1 and TRBJ2-7; maybe TRBD2 (6 bases). Trimming stripped 4 bases from V and 5 bases from J, with 9 bases between. The CDR3 has 11 amino acids. Germline V gene data show CDR1 as SQVTM and CDR2 as ANQGSEA. CDR3 DNA sequence: TGCAGCGTTGGGGCGGGAAACGAGCAGTACTTC. Residues: CSVGAGNEQYF.

This chain links TRBV5-1 with TRBJ2-7; TRBD2 might be the D (6 bases). CDR3 length: 14 residues. Trimming took off 5 bases at V and 2 bases at J, with 14 bases between the two ends. Germline values: CDR1 SGHRS, CDR2 YFSETQ. CDR3: CASRRDGSTYEQYF. The CDR3 DNA reads TGCGCCAGCAGGCGGGACGGATCGACCTACGAGCAGTACTTC.

V is TRBV2 and J is TRBJ1-5; D not certain. V gave up 3 bases and J gave up 4 bases, with 7 bases separating them. CDR1 and CDR2 (germline): SNHLY, FYNNEI. The CDR3 runs 13 residues. CDR3 loop: CASSEGLNQPQHF. The CDR3 nucleotides read TGTGCCAGCAGTGAGGGCCTAAATCAGCCCCAGCATTTT.